Listed below are T cell receptor beta chains from one sample, sequenced in a study of radiotherapy plus CTLA-4 blockade in lung cancer. Assay used: immunoSEQ multiplex PCR; TCRdb lists only in-frame clones, some missing. The repertoire holds 95,000 to 150,000 clones, with just under 90% as singletons. The source was peripheral blood, collected from a patient treated with radiotherapy plus ipilimumab. Receptors were obtained from a human donor with non-small cell lung cancer that progressed on radiotherapy plus ipilimumab. CDR3s include the opening cysteine and the closing phenylalanine or tryptophan. The D gene is left open where the match is weak. Clone size, where shown, is once, few, many, or a class for clones that have expanded.

CDR3aa: CASSPTGTDTQYF
CDR3nt: TGTGCCAGCAGCCCTACCGGCACAGATACGCAGTATTTT
j_gene: TRBJ2-3
abundance: NA
d_gene: NA
v_gene: TRBV9

CDR3aa: CASSFEGARNTEAFF
CDR3nt: TGCGCCAGCAGCTTTGAGGGGGCGCGAAACACTGAAGCTTTCTTT
j_gene: TRBJ1-1
abundance: NA
d_gene: TRBD1
v_gene: TRBV5-1

CDR3aa: CASSSGGTGELFF
CDR3nt: TGTGCCAGCAGCTCGGGGGGCACCGGGGAGCTGTTTTTT
j_gene: TRBJ2-2
abundance: NA
d_gene: TRBD2
v_gene: TRBV7-9

CDR3aa: CASSIIGYNEQFF
CDR3nt: TGTGCCAGCTCAATAATAGGCTACAATGAGCAGTTCTTC
j_gene: TRBJ2-1
abundance: NA
d_gene: NA
v_gene: TRBV18

CDR3aa: CASSLLAGGRETQYF
CDR3nt: TGTGCCAGCAGCCTACTAGCGGGAGGGAGAGAGACCCAGTACTTC
j_gene: TRBJ2-5
abundance: NA
d_gene: TRBD2
v_gene: TRBV27

CDR3aa: CASSLAAGLAGPYNEQFF
CDR3nt: TGTGCCAGCAGCTTAGCAGCTGGACTAGCGGGACCTTACAATGAGCAGTTCTTC
j_gene: TRBJ2-1
abundance: NA
d_gene: TRBD2
v_gene: TRBV7-9

CDR3aa: CASSLPPGSAEAFF
CDR3nt: TGTGCCAGCAGCTTGCCCCCCGGGTCGGCTGAAGCTTTCTTT
j_gene: TRBJ1-1
abundance: NA
d_gene: NA
v_gene: TRBV5-6

CDR3aa: CASSRTPIYEQYF
CDR3nt: TGTGCCAGCAGTAGGACACCGATCTACGAGCAGTACTTC
j_gene: TRBJ2-7
abundance: few
d_gene: NA
v_gene: TRBV6-1

CDR3aa: CASRPVRNYGYTF
CDR3nt: TGTGCCAGCCGACCCGTCCGGAACTATGGCTACACCTTC
j_gene: TRBJ1-2
abundance: NA
d_gene: NA
v_gene: TRBV6-6

CDR3aa: CARPPQGYYEQYF
CDR3nt: TGTGCCAGACCACCACAGGGGTACTACGAGCAGTACTTC
j_gene: TRBJ2-7
abundance: NA
d_gene: NA
v_gene: TRBV21-1

CDR3aa: CASSQDPRGAWEQYF
CDR3nt: TGTGCCAGCAGCCAAGATCCCCGCGGGGCCTGGGAGCAGTACTTC
j_gene: TRBJ2-7
abundance: few
d_gene: NA
v_gene: TRBV5-4

CDR3aa: CASSYAPGGLTSGRTYEQYF
CDR3nt: TGCGCCAGCAGCTACGCTCCAGGGGGGCTCACTAGCGGGAGGACCTACGAGCAGTACTTC
j_gene: TRBJ2-7
abundance: NA
d_gene: TRBD2
v_gene: TRBV5-1

CDR3aa: CASSDNGFFNQPQHF
CDR3nt: TGTGCCAGCAGTGACAACGGGTTCTTCAATCAGCCCCAGCATTTT
j_gene: TRBJ1-5
abundance: NA
d_gene: NA
v_gene: TRBV6-1

CDR3aa: CASASLNYGYTF
CDR3nt: TGTGCCAGTGCGTCGCTTAACTATGGCTACACCTTC
j_gene: TRBJ1-2
abundance: NA
d_gene: NA
v_gene: TRBV19

CDR3aa: CASSQPDRDSYEQYF
CDR3nt: TGCGCCAGCAGCCAACCGGACAGGGACTCCTACGAGCAGTACTTC
j_gene: TRBJ2-7
abundance: NA
d_gene: TRBD1
v_gene: TRBV4-1

CDR3aa: CASSETVNQPQHF
CDR3nt: TGTGCCAGCAGTGAGACAGTAAATCAGCCCCAGCATTTT
j_gene: TRBJ1-5
abundance: NA
d_gene: NA
v_gene: TRBV25-1

CDR3aa: CASSTGQGGLNTEAFF
CDR3nt: TGTGCCAGCTCAACTGGACAGGGGGGACTGAACACTGAAGCTTTCTTT
j_gene: TRBJ1-1
abundance: once
d_gene: TRBD1
v_gene: TRBV18

CDR3aa: CASNRTPGGDYGYTF
CDR3nt: TGCGCCAGCAACAGGACCCCAGGAGGGGACTATGGCTACACCTTC
j_gene: TRBJ1-2
abundance: NA
d_gene: NA
v_gene: TRBV5-1

CDR3aa: CASSLELGSETQYF
CDR3nt: TGCGCCAGCAGCTTGGAGCTAGGGAGCGAGACCCAGTACTTC
j_gene: TRBJ2-5
abundance: NA
d_gene: NA
v_gene: TRBV5-1

CDR3aa: CAISESSASGSQDEQFF
CDR3nt: TGTGCCATCAGTGAATCAAGCGCTAGCGGCTCCCAAGATGAGCAGTTCTTC
j_gene: TRBJ2-1
abundance: NA
d_gene: TRBD2
v_gene: TRBV10-3

CDR3aa: CASSPQAKRNTEAFF
CDR3nt: TGTGCCAGCTCACCCCAGGCGAAGAGGAACACTGAAGCTTTCTTT
j_gene: TRBJ1-1
abundance: NA
d_gene: NA
v_gene: TRBV18

CDR3aa: CASSFASGRYNEQFF
CDR3nt: TGCGCCAGCAGCTTTGCTAGCGGGAGGTACAATGAGCAGTTCTTC
j_gene: TRBJ2-1
abundance: NA
d_gene: TRBD2
v_gene: TRBV5-1

CDR3aa: CASSVASGALYEQYF
CDR3nt: TGTGCCAGCAGCGTAGCCAGCGGGGCCCTCTACGAGCAGTACTTC
j_gene: TRBJ2-7
abundance: NA
d_gene: TRBD2
v_gene: TRBV9

CDR3aa: CAWRAPGANVLTF
CDR3nt: TGTGCCTGGAGGGCTCCAGGGGCCAACGTCCTGACTTTC
j_gene: TRBJ2-6
abundance: NA
d_gene: NA
v_gene: TRBV30

CDR3aa: CAWSASSGQFYEQYF
CDR3nt: TGTGCCTGGAGTGCCTCTTCGGGACAGTTCTACGAGCAGTACTTC
j_gene: TRBJ2-7
abundance: NA
d_gene: TRBD1
v_gene: TRBV30

CDR3aa: CASSSWDRGYNSPLHF
CDR3nt: TGTGCCAGCAGTTCTTGGGACAGGGGCTATAATTCACCCCTCCACTTT
j_gene: TRBJ1-6
abundance: NA
d_gene: TRBD1
v_gene: TRBV27

CDR3aa: CSAQDLAEAFF
CDR3nt: TGCAGTGCTCAAGACTTGGCTGAAGCTTTCTTT
j_gene: TRBJ1-1
abundance: once
d_gene: NA
v_gene: TRBV20-1

CDR3aa: CASSEPGLAYNNEQFF
CDR3nt: TGTGCCAGCAGCGAGCCGGGACTAGCGTACAACAATGAGCAGTTCTTC
j_gene: TRBJ2-1
abundance: once
d_gene: TRBD2
v_gene: TRBV9

CDR3aa: CASSFSGLAGFDEQFF
CDR3nt: TGTGCCAGTAGTTTCTCAGGACTAGCGGGATTCGATGAGCAGTTCTTC
j_gene: TRBJ2-1
abundance: NA
d_gene: TRBD2
v_gene: TRBV19

CDR3aa: CSADPPGGYTF
CDR3nt: TGCAGTGCTGACCCCCCAGGTGGCTACACCTTC
j_gene: TRBJ1-2
abundance: NA
d_gene: NA
v_gene: TRBV20-1

CDR3aa: CASTQGREQYF
CDR3nt: TGCGCCAGCACACAGGGTCGCGAGCAGTACTTC
j_gene: TRBJ2-7
abundance: NA
d_gene: NA
v_gene: TRBV10-2

CDR3aa: CASRTGAQETQYF
CDR3nt: TGTGCCAGCAGAACAGGGGCCCAAGAGACCCAGTACTTC
j_gene: TRBJ2-5
abundance: NA
d_gene: TRBD1
v_gene: TRBV2

CDR3aa: CASSYSRAGHGYTF
CDR3nt: TGTGCCAGCAGTTACTCTCGGGCAGGGCATGGCTACACCTTC
j_gene: TRBJ1-2
abundance: NA
d_gene: NA
v_gene: TRBV6-5

CDR3aa: CASGRSGGWDTQYF
CDR3nt: TGTGCCAGCGGTCGGTCTGGGGGTTGGGATACGCAGTATTTT
j_gene: TRBJ2-3
abundance: NA
d_gene: NA
v_gene: TRBV2

CDR3aa: CASSIRGAEAFF
CDR3nt: TGTGCCAGTAGTATCCGGGGGGCTGAAGCTTTCTTT
j_gene: TRBJ1-1
abundance: once
d_gene: NA
v_gene: TRBV19

CDR3aa: CASSPGQGNIGATHRREQFF
CDR3nt: TGTGCCAGCAGCCCTGGACAGGGTAATATCGGAGCGACCCACAGGAGGGAGCAGTTCTTC
j_gene: TRBJ2-1
abundance: NA
d_gene: TRBD1
v_gene: TRBV9

CDR3aa: CASSRVGLFNEQFF
CDR3nt: TGTGCCAGCAGCCGGGTGGGCCTCTTCAATGAGCAGTTCTTC
j_gene: TRBJ2-1
abundance: NA
d_gene: NA
v_gene: TRBV5-6

CDR3aa: CAWSRQGPDTQYF
CDR3nt: TGTGCCTGGAGTAGGCAGGGACCAGATACGCAGTATTTT
j_gene: TRBJ2-3
abundance: once
d_gene: NA
v_gene: TRBV30

CDR3aa: CASSPIFDTEAFF
CDR3nt: TGTGCCAGCTCACCGATATTCGACACTGAAGCTTTCTTT
j_gene: TRBJ1-1
abundance: NA
d_gene: NA
v_gene: TRBV18

CDR3aa: CASSARDYLTYEQYF
CDR3nt: TGTGCCAGCAGCGCCCGGGACTACCTAACCTACGAGCAGTACTTC
j_gene: TRBJ2-7
abundance: NA
d_gene: TRBD2
v_gene: TRBV5-5

CDR3aa: CSVGEGTGAGYTF
CDR3nt: TGCAGCGTTGGAGAGGGGACAGGGGCTGGCTACACCTTC
j_gene: TRBJ1-2
abundance: NA
d_gene: TRBD1
v_gene: TRBV29-1

CDR3aa: CASSLLLTGGGEQFF
CDR3nt: TGCGCCAGCAGCTTGCTTTTAACGGGAGGAGGTGAGCAGTTCTTC
j_gene: TRBJ2-1
abundance: once
d_gene: TRBD2
v_gene: TRBV5-1

CDR3aa: CASSRKASATYEQYF
CDR3nt: TGTGCCAGCAGCAGGAAGGCTAGCGCGACCTACGAGCAGTACTTC
j_gene: TRBJ2-7
abundance: NA
d_gene: NA
v_gene: TRBV9

CDR3aa: CASSYYPGGAAIEQFF
CDR3nt: TGTGCCAGCAGTTACTACCCGGGAGGCGCCGCCATTGAGCAGTTCTTC
j_gene: TRBJ2-1
abundance: NA
d_gene: TRBD2
v_gene: TRBV6-6

CDR3aa: CSARQYYGYTF
CDR3nt: TGCAGTGCTCGGCAGTACTATGGCTACACCTTC
j_gene: TRBJ1-2
abundance: once
d_gene: NA
v_gene: TRBV20-1

CDR3aa: CASSLGTPGGRQPQHF
CDR3nt: TGCGCCAGCAGCTTGGGTACCCCGGGGGGCCGACAGCCCCAGCATTTT
j_gene: TRBJ1-5
abundance: NA
d_gene: NA
v_gene: TRBV5-1

CDR3aa: CASSPFDAIQSTNEKLFF
CDR3nt: TGTGCCAGCTCACCTTTCGACGCCATACAATCAACTAATGAAAAACTGTTTTTT
j_gene: TRBJ1-4
abundance: NA
d_gene: NA
v_gene: TRBV18

CDR3aa: CASSFVPGQGPNTEAFF
CDR3nt: TGCGCCAGCAGCTTCGTCCCCGGGCAGGGGCCGAACACTGAAGCTTTCTTT
j_gene: TRBJ1-1
abundance: NA
d_gene: NA
v_gene: TRBV5-1

CDR3aa: CASSLASGLTSTDTQYF
CDR3nt: TGTGCCAGCAGCTTAGCATCGGGACTGACTAGCACAGATACGCAGTATTTT
j_gene: TRBJ2-3
abundance: NA
d_gene: NA
v_gene: TRBV7-8

CDR3aa: CASSPDGHLNTEAFF
CDR3nt: TGCGCCAGCAGCCCCGATGGACACCTGAACACTGAAGCTTTCTTT
j_gene: TRBJ1-1
abundance: once
d_gene: NA
v_gene: TRBV5-1

CDR3aa: CATADLRTSYEQYF
CDR3nt: TGTGCCACCGCGGACCTCCGGACTAGCTACGAGCAGTACTTC
j_gene: TRBJ2-7
abundance: NA
d_gene: TRBD2
v_gene: TRBV10-3

CDR3aa: CASSPGTGWTGELFF
CDR3nt: TGTGCCAGCAGCCCCGGGACAGGGTGGACCGGGGAGCTGTTTTTT
j_gene: TRBJ2-2
abundance: NA
d_gene: TRBD1
v_gene: TRBV7-9

CDR3aa: CASSLIGTGYF
CDR3nt: TGCGCCAGCAGCTTGATCGGGACAGGGTATTTC
j_gene: TRBJ2-7
abundance: NA
d_gene: TRBD1
v_gene: TRBV5-1

CDR3aa: CASSLGQLGGNTIYF
CDR3nt: TGTGCCAGCAGCTTGGGGCAGTTGGGCGGAAACACCATATATTTT
j_gene: TRBJ1-3
abundance: NA
d_gene: NA
v_gene: TRBV6-5

CDR3aa: CASSPPGGVRNIQYF
CDR3nt: TGTGCCAGCAGTCCACCAGGGGGCGTTCGTAACATTCAGTACTTC
j_gene: TRBJ2-4
abundance: NA
d_gene: TRBD1
v_gene: TRBV6-5